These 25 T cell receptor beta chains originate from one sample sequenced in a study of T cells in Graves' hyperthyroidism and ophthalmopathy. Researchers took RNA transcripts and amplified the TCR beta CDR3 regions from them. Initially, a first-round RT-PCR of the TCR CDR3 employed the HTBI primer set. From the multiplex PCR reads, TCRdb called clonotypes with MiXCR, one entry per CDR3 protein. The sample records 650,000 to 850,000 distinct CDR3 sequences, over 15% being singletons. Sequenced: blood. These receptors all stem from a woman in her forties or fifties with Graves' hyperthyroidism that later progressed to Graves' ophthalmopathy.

This CDR3 reads CSARETQVREQYF. The CDR3 bases are TGCAGTGCTAGAGAGACACAGGTTAGAGAGCAGTACTTC. The rearrangement uses TRBV20-1 and TRBJ2-7, with D possibly being TRBD1 (5 bases). V was clipped by 0 bases and J by 7 bases, with 13 bases between them. Germline V CDR1 and CDR2: DFQATT, SNEGSKA (reference sequence). CDR3 length: 13 amino acids.

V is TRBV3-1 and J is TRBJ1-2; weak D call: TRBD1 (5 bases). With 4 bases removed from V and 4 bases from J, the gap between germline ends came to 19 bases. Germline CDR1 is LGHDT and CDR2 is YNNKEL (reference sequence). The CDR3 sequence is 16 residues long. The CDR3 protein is CASSPRTRGKGYGYTF. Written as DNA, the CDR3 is TGTGCCAGCAGCCCCCGGACTCGGGGGAAAGGCTATGGCTACACCTTC.

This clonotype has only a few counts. In DNA form, the CDR3 reads TGTGCCAGCAGGGACCTGCACAGCCTGAACACTGAAGCTTTCTTT. It translates to CASRDLHSLNTEAFF. The rearrangement links TRBV7-6 to TRBJ1-1; D remains unclear. This CDR3 is built from 15 residues. Germline CDR1 SGHVS, CDR2 FNYEAQ. V lost 6 bases and J 0 bases, leaving 14 bases between the germline ends.

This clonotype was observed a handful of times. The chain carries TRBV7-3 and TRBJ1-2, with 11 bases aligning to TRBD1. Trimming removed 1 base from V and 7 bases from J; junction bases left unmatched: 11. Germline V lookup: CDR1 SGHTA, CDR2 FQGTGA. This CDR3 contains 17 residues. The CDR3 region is CASSLSPGQGVSGGYTF. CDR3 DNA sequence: TGTGCCAGCAGCTTAAGCCCGGGACAGGGGGTGTCCGGTGGCTACACCTTC.

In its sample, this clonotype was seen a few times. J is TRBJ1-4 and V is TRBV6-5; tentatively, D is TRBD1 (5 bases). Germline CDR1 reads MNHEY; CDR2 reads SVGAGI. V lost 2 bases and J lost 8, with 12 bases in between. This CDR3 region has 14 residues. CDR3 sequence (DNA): TGTGCCAGCAGTTACATGGGGGGTTGGGAAAAACTGTTTTTT. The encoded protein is CASSYMGGWEKLFF.

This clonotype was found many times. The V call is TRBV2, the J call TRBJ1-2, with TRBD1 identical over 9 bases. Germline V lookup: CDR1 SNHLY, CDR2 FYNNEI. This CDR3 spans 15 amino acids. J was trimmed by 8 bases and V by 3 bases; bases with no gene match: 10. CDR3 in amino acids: CASSDLPGQGDGYTF. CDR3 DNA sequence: TGTGCCAGCAGTGATCTCCCGGGACAGGGTGACGGCTACACCTTC.

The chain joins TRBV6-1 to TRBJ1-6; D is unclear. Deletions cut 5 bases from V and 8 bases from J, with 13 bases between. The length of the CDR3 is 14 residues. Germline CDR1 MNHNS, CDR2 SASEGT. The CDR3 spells CASSRAYRDSPLHF. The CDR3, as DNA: TGTGCCAGCAGTCGGGCCTATAGGGATTCACCCCTCCACTTT.

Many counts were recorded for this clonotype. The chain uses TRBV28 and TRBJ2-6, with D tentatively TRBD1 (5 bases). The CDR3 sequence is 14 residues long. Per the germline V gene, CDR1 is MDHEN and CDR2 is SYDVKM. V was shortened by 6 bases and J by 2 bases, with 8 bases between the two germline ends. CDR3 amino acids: CASRDSAGANVLTF. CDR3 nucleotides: TGTGCCAGCAGAGACAGCGCTGGGGCCAACGTCCTGACTTTC. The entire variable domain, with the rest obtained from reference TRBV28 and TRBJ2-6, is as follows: DVKVTQSSRYLVKRTGEKVFLECVQDMDHENMFWYRQDPGLGLRLIYFSYDVKMKEKGDIPEGYSVSREKKERFSLILESASTNQTSMYLCASRDSAGANVLTFGAGSRLTVL.

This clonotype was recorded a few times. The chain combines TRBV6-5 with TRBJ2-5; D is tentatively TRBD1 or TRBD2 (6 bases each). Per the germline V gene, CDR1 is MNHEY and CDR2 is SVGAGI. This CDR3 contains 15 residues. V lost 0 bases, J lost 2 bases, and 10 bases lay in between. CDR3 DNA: TGTGCCAGCAGTTACTCAGGGGGAGGTCAAGAGACCCAGTACTTC. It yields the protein CASSYSGGGQETQYF.

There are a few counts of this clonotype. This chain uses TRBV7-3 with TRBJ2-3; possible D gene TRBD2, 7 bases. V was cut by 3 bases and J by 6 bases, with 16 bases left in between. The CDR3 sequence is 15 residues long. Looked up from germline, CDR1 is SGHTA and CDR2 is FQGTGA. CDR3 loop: CASSFNSGGRDTQYF. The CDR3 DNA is TGTGCCAGCAGCTTTAATTCCGGGGGGCGTGATACGCAGTATTTT.

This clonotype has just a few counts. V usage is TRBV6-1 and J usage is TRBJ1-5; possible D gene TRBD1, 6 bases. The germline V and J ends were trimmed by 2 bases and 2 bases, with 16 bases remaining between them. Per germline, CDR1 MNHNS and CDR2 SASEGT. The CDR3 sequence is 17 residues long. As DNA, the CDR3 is TGTGCCAGCAGTGAAACAGGGTTATCAATGGGCAATCAGCCCCAGCATTTT. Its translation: CASSETGLSMGNQPQHF.

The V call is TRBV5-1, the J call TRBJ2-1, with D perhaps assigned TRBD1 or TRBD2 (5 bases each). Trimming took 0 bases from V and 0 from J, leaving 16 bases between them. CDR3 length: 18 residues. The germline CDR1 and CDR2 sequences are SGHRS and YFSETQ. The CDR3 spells CASSLVQVGTSSYNEQFF. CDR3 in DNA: TGCGCCAGCAGCTTGGTCCAGGTAGGGACGAGCTCCTACAATGAGCAGTTCTTC.

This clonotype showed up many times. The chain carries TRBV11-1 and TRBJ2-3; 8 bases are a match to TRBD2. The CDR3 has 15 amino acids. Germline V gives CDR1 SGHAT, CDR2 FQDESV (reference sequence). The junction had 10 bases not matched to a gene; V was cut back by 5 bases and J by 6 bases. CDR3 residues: CASSPPGGPGDTQYF. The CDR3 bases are TGTGCCAGCAGCCCGCCGGGGGGGCCTGGGGATACGCAGTATTTT.

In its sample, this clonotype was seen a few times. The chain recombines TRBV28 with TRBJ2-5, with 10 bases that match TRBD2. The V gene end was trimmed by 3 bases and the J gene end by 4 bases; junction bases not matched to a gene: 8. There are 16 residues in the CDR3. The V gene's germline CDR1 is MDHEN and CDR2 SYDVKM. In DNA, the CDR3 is TGTGCCAGCAGTTTCGCTAGCGGGGGAAGCGGAGAGACCCAGTACTTC. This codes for CASSFASGGSGETQYF.

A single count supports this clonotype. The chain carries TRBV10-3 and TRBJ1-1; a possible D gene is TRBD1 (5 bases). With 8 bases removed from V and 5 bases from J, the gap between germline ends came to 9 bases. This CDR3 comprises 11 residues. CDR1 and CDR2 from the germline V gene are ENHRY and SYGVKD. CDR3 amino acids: CAIGAGTEAFF. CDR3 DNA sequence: TGTGCCATCGGGGCGGGTACTGAAGCTTTCTTT.

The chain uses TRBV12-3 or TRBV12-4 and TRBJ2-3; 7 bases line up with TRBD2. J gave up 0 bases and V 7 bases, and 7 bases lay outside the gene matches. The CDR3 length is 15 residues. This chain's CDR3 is CASNQRGTSTDTQYF. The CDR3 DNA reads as TGTGCCAGCAACCAGCGGGGAACTAGCACAGATACGCAGTATTTT.

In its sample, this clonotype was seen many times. CDR3 residues: CASDPGQGGETQYF. CDR3 nucleotide sequence: TGTGCCAGCGACCCAGGACAGGGAGGGGAGACCCAGTACTTC. The chain couples TRBV2 to TRBJ2-5; maybe TRBD1 (8 bases). The V end was cut by 8 bases, the J end by 5 bases, with 18 bases between. Germline CDR1 is SNHLY and CDR2 is FYNNEI. This CDR3 is 14 amino acids long. The full variable domain, completed using reference TRBV2 and TRBJ2-5, is EPEVTQTPSHQVTQMGQEVILRCVPISNHLYFYWYRQILGQKVEFLVSFYNNEISEKSEIFDDQFSVERPDGSNFTLKIRSTKLEDSAMYFCASDPGQGGETQYFGPGTRLLVL.

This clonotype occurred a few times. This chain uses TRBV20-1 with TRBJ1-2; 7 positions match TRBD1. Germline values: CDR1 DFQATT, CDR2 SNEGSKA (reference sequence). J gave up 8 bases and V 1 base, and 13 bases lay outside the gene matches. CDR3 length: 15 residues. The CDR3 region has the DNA TGCAGTGCTAGAGTCGGGACAGTAGCGCGCGGGGGCTACACCTTC. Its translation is CSARVGTVARGGYTF.

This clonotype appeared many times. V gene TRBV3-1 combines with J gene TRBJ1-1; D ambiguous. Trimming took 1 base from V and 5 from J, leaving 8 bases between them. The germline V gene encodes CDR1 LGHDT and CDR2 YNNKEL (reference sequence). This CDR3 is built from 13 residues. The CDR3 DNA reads TGTGCCAGCAGCCAAGTTGAAGAGACTGAAGCTTTCTTT. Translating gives CASSQVEETEAFF.

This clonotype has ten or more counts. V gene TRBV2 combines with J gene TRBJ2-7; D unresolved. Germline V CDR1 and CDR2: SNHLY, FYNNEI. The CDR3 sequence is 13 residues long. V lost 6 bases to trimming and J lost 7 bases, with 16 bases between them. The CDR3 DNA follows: TGTGCCAGCAGCCCACCTGTAACGCGGGAGCAGTACTTC. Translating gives CASSPPVTREQYF.

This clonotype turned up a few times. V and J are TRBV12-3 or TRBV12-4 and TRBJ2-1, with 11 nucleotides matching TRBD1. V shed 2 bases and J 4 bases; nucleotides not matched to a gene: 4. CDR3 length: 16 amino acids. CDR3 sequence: CASSLSGQGAYNEQFF. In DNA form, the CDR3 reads TGTGCCAGCAGTTTATCAGGACAGGGGGCTTACAATGAGCAGTTCTTC.

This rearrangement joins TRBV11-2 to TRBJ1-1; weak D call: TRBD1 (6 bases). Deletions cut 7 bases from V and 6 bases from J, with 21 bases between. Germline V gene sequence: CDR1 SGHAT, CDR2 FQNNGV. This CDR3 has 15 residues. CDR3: CASIYTGGLGAEAFF. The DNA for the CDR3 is TGTGCCAGCATCTATACTGGGGGGCTTGGCGCTGAAGCTTTCTTT.

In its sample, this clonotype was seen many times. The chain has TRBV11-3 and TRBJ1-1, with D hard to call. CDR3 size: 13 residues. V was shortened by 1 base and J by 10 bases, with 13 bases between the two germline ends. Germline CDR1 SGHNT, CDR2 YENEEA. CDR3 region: CASSLGPGRGAFF. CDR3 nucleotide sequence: TGTGCCAGCAGCTTAGGCCCCGGACGAGGAGCTTTCTTT. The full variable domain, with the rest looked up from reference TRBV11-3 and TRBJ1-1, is EAGVVQSPRYKIIEKKQPVAFWCNPISGHNTLYWYLQNLGQGPELLIRYENEEAVDDSQLPKDRFSAERLKGVDSTLKIQPAELGDSAVYLCASSLGPGRGAFFGQGTRLTVV.

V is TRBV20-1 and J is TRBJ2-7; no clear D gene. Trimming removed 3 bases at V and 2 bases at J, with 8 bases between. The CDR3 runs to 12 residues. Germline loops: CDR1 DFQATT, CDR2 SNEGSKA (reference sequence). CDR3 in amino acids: CSASDLTYEQYF. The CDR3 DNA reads TGCAGTGCTAGCGATCTGACCTACGAGCAGTACTTC.

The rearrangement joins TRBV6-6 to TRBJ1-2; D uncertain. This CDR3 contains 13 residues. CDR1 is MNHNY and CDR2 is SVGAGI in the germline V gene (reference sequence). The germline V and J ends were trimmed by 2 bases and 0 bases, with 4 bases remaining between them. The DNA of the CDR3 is TGTGCCAGCAGTTACGCCCCTAACTATGGCTACACCTTC. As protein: CASSYAPNYGYTF.